The 31 T cell receptor beta chains below come from one sample, sequenced in a study of T cell responses to AZD1222 COVID-19 vaccine. The data were produced by immunoSEQ multiplex PCR, yet TCRdb's version contains in-frame clones alone and is incomplete. Of 150,000 or so clones listed, approximately 90% were seen once; the top ten hold over 1%. The specimen was peripheral blood, collected 28 days after the second AZD1222 dose. The receptors derive from an adult who received the AZD1222 COVID-19 vaccine.

This clone was picked up many times. The chain is built from TRBV14 and TRBJ1-1, with unresolved D. The CDR3 loop spans 14 amino acids. Germline CDR1 is SGHDN and CDR2 is FVKESK. V lost 0 bases and J lost 5, with 10 bases in between. The CDR3 region has the DNA TGTGCCAGCAGCCAAGATTTGACGGGGACTGAAGCTTTCTTT. It yields the protein CASSQDLTGTEAFF.

The chain links TRBV6-5 to TRBJ2-7; the match to TRBD1 covers 8 bases. Germline loops: CDR1 MNHEY, CDR2 SVGAGI. The CDR3 sequence is 13 residues long. The J segment lost 13 bases and the V segment lost 2 bases, leaving 10 bases of the junction unmatched. CDR3 nucleotides: TGTGCCAGCAGTTACGATCGGACAGGGTCCGTATACTTC. Its translation is CASSYDRTGSVYF.

This rearrangement joins TRBV9 to TRBJ1-2; TRBD1 aligns across 10 bases. CDR3 size: 15 residues. Per the germline V gene, CDR1 is SGDLS and CDR2 is YYNGEE. V dropped 4 bases and J dropped 5; count of bases not matched to a gene: 8. Here the CDR3 reads CASSPEGQGWYGYTF. The CDR3 nucleotides read TGTGCCAGCAGCCCCGAGGGACAGGGGTGGTATGGCTACACCTTC.

The chain recombines TRBV7-2 with TRBJ2-7, with 8 bases that match TRBD2. Unmatched junction bases numbered 8, after V lost 3 bases and J lost 4 bases. Germline V gene data show CDR1 as SGHTA and CDR2 as FQGNSA. The CDR3 runs 15 residues. The CDR3 DNA follows: TGTGCCAGCAGCTTCCATAGCGGGAAGATATACGAGCAGTACTTC. This gives the protein CASSFHSGKIYEQYF.

The chain carries TRBV19 and TRBJ2-3, with D possibly matching TRBD2 (6 bases). The germline gives CDR1 LNHDA, CDR2 SQIVND (reference sequence). V was shortened by 6 bases and J by 2 bases, with 15 bases between the two germline ends. The CDR3 is made up of 15 amino acids. CDR3 residues: CASSSIRDFTDTQYF. DNA of the CDR3: TGTGCCAGTAGCTCTATACGGGACTTCACAGATACGCAGTATTTT.

Turning to this clone: The junction departs from germline at one end; a sequencing error may be responsible. The V gene is TRBV7-7, the J gene TRBJ2-2, with TRBD2 as a possible D gene (5 bases). The V gene's germline CDR1 is SSHAT and CDR2 FNYEAQ (reference sequence). CDR3 size: 16 residues. The CDR3: CASSPLPGLGPGELFF. The CDR3 DNA follows: TGTGCTAGCAGCCCACTCCCAGGACTCGGACCCGGGGAGCTGTTTTTT.

The chain joins TRBV2 to TRBJ2-7; TRBD1 might be the D (5 bases). With 5 bases removed from V and 4 bases from J, the gap between germline ends came to 15 bases. The CDR3 covers 14 residues. The germline CDR1 and CDR2 sequences are SNHLY and FYNNEI. CDR3 region: CASSWKQGGYEQYF. The CDR3 nucleotides read TGTGCCAGCAGTTGGAAGCAGGGTGGATACGAGCAGTACTTC.

The chain couples TRBV10-1 to TRBJ1-5; D remains ambiguous. The CDR3 has 15 amino acids. Germline CDR1 WNHNN, CDR2 SYGVQD (reference sequence). V was pared by 9 bases and J by 0 bases, with 15 bases between. The CDR3 sequence: CARPRTVHSNQPQHF. Here the CDR3 DNA reads TGCGCCAGACCGCGTACAGTCCATAGCAATCAGCCCCAGCATTTT.

V is TRBV29-1 and J is TRBJ2-3, with TRBD2 as a possible D gene (6 bases). The V end was cut by 7 bases, the J end by 1 base, with 15 bases between. Germline V lookup: CDR1 SQVTM, CDR2 ANQGSEA. The CDR3 loop spans 14 amino acids. CDR3 amino acids: CSALPGLGTDTQYF. The CDR3 region has the DNA TGCAGCGCCTTGCCGGGACTGGGCACAGATACGCAGTATTTT.

Only a few counts were recorded for this clone. The genes are TRBV6-5 and TRBJ1-2; TRBD1 matches at 8 bases. Per the germline V gene, CDR1 is MNHEY and CDR2 is SVGAGI. V lost 5 bases to trimming and J lost 3 bases; unmatched junction nucleotides: 8. The CDR3 is made up of 15 amino acids. As DNA, the CDR3 is TGTGCCAGCAGTCGACAGGGGCCCTCGGACTATGGCTACACCTTC. Translation: CASSRQGPSDYGYTF.

This rearrangement joins TRBV5-1 to TRBJ2-6; D gene uncertain. CDR1 and CDR2 from the germline V gene are SGHRS and YFSETQ. The CDR3 totals 15 residues. The V gene lost 0 bases and the J gene lost 2 bases, with 6 bases spanning the gap. CDR3 in amino acids: CASSLGSTGANVLTF. CDR3 coding DNA: TGCGCCAGCAGCTTGGGGTCAACTGGGGCCAACGTCCTGACTTTC.

The genes are TRBV19 and TRBJ2-7; D gene unclear. Trimming removed 4 bases at V and 3 bases at J, with 13 bases between. The CDR3 sequence is 14 residues long. From germline, CDR1 is LNHDA and CDR2 SQIVND (reference sequence). The CDR3 bases are TGTGCCAGTAGTACCACCAAGGACGGCTACGAGCAGTACTTC. Translated, it gives CASSTTKDGYEQYF.

This clone appeared a few times. The chain couples TRBV28 to TRBJ1-5, with D unclear. This CDR3 is 15 amino acids long. The germline CDR1 and CDR2 sequences are MDHEN and SYDVKM. The V end lost 6 bases, the J end lost 3 bases, and 15 bases lay between the germline ends. The CDR3 protein is CASRAEGGINQPQHF. The CDR3 DNA reads as TGTGCCAGCAGGGCGGAGGGAGGGATCAATCAGCCCCAGCATTTT.

This chain connects TRBV7-3 to TRBJ2-2; a weak D match, TRBD1 (5 bases). The germline V gene encodes CDR1 SGHTA and CDR2 FQGTGA. Deletions cut 5 bases from V and 6 bases from J, with 16 bases between. The CDR3 is made up of 15 amino acids. The CDR3 sequence: CASSPQGRAAGELFF. CDR3 nucleotides: TGTGCCAGCAGCCCCCAGGGCAGGGCGGCCGGGGAGCTGTTTTTT.

V is TRBV25-1 and J is TRBJ2-5; D assignment may be TRBD1 or TRBD2 (6 bases each). V lost 3 bases and J 4 bases, leaving 15 bases between the germline ends. This CDR3 is built from 15 residues. Germline V gene sequence: CDR1 MGHDK, CDR2 SYGVNS. CDR3 region: CASSERGGPGETQYF. CDR3 in DNA: TGTGCCAGCAGTGAGCGTGGGGGGCCCGGAGAGACCCAGTACTTC.

This clone has only one observation. The gene calls are TRBV3-1 (or the pseudogene TRBV3-2) and TRBJ2-5; TRBD2 matches 9 bases. V lost 3 bases, J lost 2 bases, and 4 bases stayed unmatched. The CDR3 covers 15 residues. Germline lookup yields CDR1 LGHDT and CDR2 YNNKEL (reference sequence). CDR3 residues: CASSQFSGGQETQYF. The CDR3 DNA follows: TGTGCCAGCAGCCAGTTTAGCGGGGGACAAGAGACCCAGTACTTC.

J is TRBJ2-1 and V is TRBV24-1; TRBD1 might be the D (6 bases). This CDR3 spans 14 amino acids. Germline CDR1 reads KGHDR; CDR2 reads SFDVKD. With 7 bases removed from V and 5 bases from J, the gap between germline ends came to 14 bases. As DNA, the CDR3 is TGTGCCACCAGAGCCACAGGGACCCACAATGAGCAGTTCTTC. This sequence encodes CATRATGTHNEQFF.

The gene calls are TRBV18 and TRBJ1-5; TRBD1 might be the D (5 bases). The CDR3 contains 19 residues. Germline V gene sequence: CDR1 KGHSH, CDR2 LQKENI. V shed 6 bases and J shed 1 base, with 25 bases lying between them. CDR3 sequence reads: CASSQFDGRVSMSNQPQHF. For the CDR3, the DNA is TGTGCCAGCTCGCAATTCGACGGCAGGGTGTCGATGAGCAATCAGCCCCAGCATTTT.

The chain links TRBV7-2 to TRBJ1-1, with unresolved D. In germline, CDR1 is SGHTA, CDR2 FQGNSA. The CDR3 runs 14 residues. The ends were cut back, 1 base at V and 1 base at J, with 7 bases in the middle. The CDR3 nucleotides are TGTGCCAGCAGCTTAGGAGGAGGGAACACTGAAGCTTTCTTT. Residues: CASSLGGGNTEAFF.

The DNA of the CDR3 is TGTGCCAGCAGCCTTAGCGGGGGGGGGACCCAGTACTTC. It encodes CASSLSGGGTQYF. The V gene is TRBV3-1 (or the pseudogene TRBV3-2), the J gene TRBJ2-5; 11 bases are a match to TRBD2. Germline assignment: CDR1 LGHDT and CDR2 YNNKEL (reference sequence). The CDR3 is 13 amino acids. Unmatched junction bases numbered 2, after V lost 4 bases and J lost 7 bases.

This chain links TRBV9 with TRBJ2-7; D gene ambiguous. The CDR3 runs 14 residues. The V gene lost 3 bases and the J gene lost 1 base, with 11 bases spanning the gap. Germline-derived CDR1 and CDR2 are SGDLS and YYNGEE. The CDR3 nucleotides read TGTGCCAGCAGCGGAGGAGACAAATCCTACGAGCAGTACTTC. Translated: CASSGGDKSYEQYF.

V and J are TRBV6-5 and TRBJ1-2, with D perhaps matching TRBD1 (6 bases). Germline assignment: CDR1 MNHEY and CDR2 SVGAGI. The CDR3 has 14 amino acids. V shed 4 bases and J shed 6 bases, with 15 bases lying between them. CDR3 protein: CASSSRGTHHGYTF. The CDR3, as DNA: TGTGCCAGCAGTTCCCGTGGGACACATCATGGCTACACCTTC.

The V gene is TRBV7-6, the J gene TRBJ2-1, with 13 bases matching TRBD2. CDR1 and CDR2 from the germline V gene are SGHVS and FNYEAQ. The CDR3 contains 18 residues. V shed 4 bases, J shed 10 bases, and the junction held 16 bases outside the gene matches. The CDR3 region is CASSSQPPGLAGPGEQFF. CDR3 nucleotides: TGTGCCAGCAGCTCACAACCGCCGGGACTAGCGGGGCCTGGGGAGCAGTTCTTC.

The rearrangement joins TRBV7-8 to TRBJ2-5, with no clear D. Trimming removed 1 base at V and 1 base at J, with 4 bases between. The CDR3 length is 13 residues. Looked up from germline, CDR1 is SGHVS and CDR2 is FQNEAQ. CDR3 in DNA: TGTGCCAGCAGCTTAGACAGCCAAGAGACCCAGTACTTC. It translates to CASSLDSQETQYF.

The chain has TRBV7-2 and TRBJ2-1, with a weak D call TRBD2 (6 bases). Between the trimmed V and J ends, which lost 1 base and 11 bases, there was a span of 15 bases. CDR1 SGHTA and CDR2 FQGNSA come from the germline V gene. This CDR3 contains 14 residues. The CDR3 region is CASSLERAAGQQFF. CDR3 nucleotides: TGTGCCAGCAGCTTAGAGCGGGCGGCGGGCCAGCAGTTCTTC.

In the case of this clone: This sample includes further DNA sequences coding for the same CDR3. The gene calls are TRBV27 and TRBJ1-1, with D uncertain. This CDR3 comprises 11 residues. Trimming removed 4 bases from V and 2 bases from J, with 2 bases in between. Germline-derived CDR1 and CDR2 are MNHEY and SMNVEV (reference sequence). For the CDR3, the DNA is TGTGCCAGCAGTTCCAACACTGAAGCTTTCTTT. Translation gives CASSSNTEAFF.

This chain connects TRBV19 to TRBJ2-5; 8 nucleotides align to TRBD2. The V gene's germline CDR1 is LNHDA and CDR2 SQIVND (reference sequence). V lost 1 base to trimming and J lost 8 bases; unmatched junction nucleotides: 12. The CDR3 totals 16 residues. The CDR3 region is CASSIGDSGALITQYF. The CDR3 region has the DNA TGTGCCAGTAGTATAGGAGATAGCGGGGCCCTAATTACCCAGTACTTC.

The rearrangement uses TRBV3-1 (or the pseudogene TRBV3-2) and TRBJ2-1; 8 bases align to TRBD2. The CDR3 is 17 residues long. V shed 4 bases and J 7 bases; nucleotides not matched to a gene: 15. Per the germline V gene, CDR1 is LGHDT and CDR2 is YNNKEL (reference sequence). The DNA of the CDR3 is TGTGCCAGCAGCCGAGACCCCCCGGGGGGGCCGGTGAATGAGCAGTTCTTC. Amino acids: CASSRDPPGGPVNEQFF.

J is TRBJ1-1 and V is TRBV6-5, with no clear D. From germline, CDR1 is MNHEY and CDR2 SVGAGI. This CDR3 has 14 residues. Deletions cut 2 bases from V and 1 base from J, with 8 bases between. The CDR3 sequence: CASSYKGKNTEAFF. The CDR3 bases are TGTGCCAGCAGTTACAAGGGAAAGAACACTGAAGCTTTCTTT.

The chain couples TRBV6-6 to TRBJ2-7; D is uncertain. The CDR3 is made up of 12 amino acids. V lost 5 bases and J 2 bases, leaving 7 bases between the germline ends. CDR1 is MNHNY and CDR2 is SVGAGI in the germline V gene (reference sequence). The CDR3 nucleotides read TGTGCCAGCAGTCGCACGGCCTACGAGCAGTACTTC. Protein product: CASSRTAYEQYF.

This sequence joins TRBV3-1 (or the pseudogene TRBV3-2) and TRBJ2-1; 8 positions match TRBD2. Germline CDR1 is LGHDT and CDR2 is YNNKEL (reference sequence). With 4 bases clipped from V and 10 bases from J, the junction kept 15 bases outside the gene matches. The CDR3 consists of 16 residues. The DNA of the CDR3 is TGTGCCAGCAGCCGTCTGGTAGCGGGGAGGGCCTTCGAGCAGTTCTTC. The encoded protein is CASSRLVAGRAFEQFF.